The 26 T cell receptor beta chains presented below share a single source sample, sequenced in a study of blood T cell repertoires in COVID-19. Libraries were prepared by immunoSEQ multiplex PCR; TCRdb keeps only in-frame clonotypes and omits some of them. The sample holds roughly 25,000 clones, 90% seen once. Material: peripheral blood. The receptor set was obtained from a human donor in a cohort sampled during active COVID-19.

This chain joins TRBV10-2 and TRBJ2-7, with D possibly TRBD1 on 6 matching bases. The germline V and J ends were trimmed by 6 bases and 3 bases, with 15 bases remaining between them. The CDR3 is made up of 14 amino acids. CDR1 WSHSY and CDR2 SAAADI come from the germline V gene. The CDR3 reads CASSPSGHLYEQYF. The CDR3 nucleotides are TGCGCCAGCAGCCCCTCGGGACACCTCTACGAGCAGTACTTC.

This chain uses TRBV5-1 with TRBJ2-1; a weak D match, TRBD2 (5 bases). CDR3 length: 15 residues. The V end lost 0 bases, the J end lost 5 bases, and 12 bases lay between the germline ends. Germline loops: CDR1 SGHRS, CDR2 YFSETQ. CDR3 nucleotides: TGCGCCAGCAGCTTGGAACCGGGAATACACAATGAGCAGTTCTTC. Its translation: CASSLEPGIHNEQFF.

The chain recombines TRBV9 with TRBJ2-7; 12 positions agree with TRBD1. Germline V gene sequence: CDR1 SGDLS, CDR2 YYNGEE. The CDR3 spans 15 residues. The ends lost 3 bases at V and 5 bases at J; junction bases unmatched: 6. CDR3 loop: CASSASGTGGDEQYF. The CDR3 DNA reads TGTGCCAGCAGCGCCTCCGGGACAGGGGGCGACGAGCAGTACTTC.

This chain uses TRBV10-3 with TRBJ2-2; TRBD1 is a possible D gene (6 bases). Trimming took 6 bases from V and 7 from J, leaving 15 bases between them. The CDR3 consists of 14 residues. The germline CDR1 and CDR2 sequences are ENHRY and SYGVKD. CDR3 DNA sequence: TGTGCCATCAGCCTACAGGGTTGGGGCGGGGAGCTGTTTTTT. Its translation: CAISLQGWGGELFF.

This clone was observed once. The CDR3 DNA reads as TGTGCCAGCAGCCGACGGTCGGGACAGGGGGATAATGAAGCTTTCTTT. This codes for CASSRRSGQGDNEAFF. The chain couples TRBV3-1 (or the pseudogene TRBV3-2) to TRBJ1-1; 11 nucleotides match TRBD1. With V trimmed by 4 bases and J by 7 bases, 11 bases remained unmatched. Per the germline V gene, CDR1 is LGHDT and CDR2 is YNNKEL (reference sequence). The CDR3 has 16 residues.

This sequence joins TRBV5-1 and TRBJ2-7, with TRBD2 identical over 12 bases. This CDR3 has 15 residues. The V gene end was trimmed by 3 bases and the J gene end by 3 bases; junction bases not matched to a gene: 4. Per germline, CDR1 SGHRS and CDR2 YFSETQ. CDR3 sequence: CASSSGLAGHYEQYF. In DNA, the CDR3 is TGCGCCAGCAGCTCTGGACTAGCGGGACACTACGAGCAGTACTTC.

V and J are TRBV10-3 and TRBJ2-1, with D perhaps matching TRBD2 (5 bases). Trimming pared 10 bases from V and 0 bases from J, leaving 10 bases between. CDR1 is ENHRY, CDR2 SYGVKD, per germline. The CDR3 contains 13 residues. CDR3 in DNA: TGTGCCACCGCGGGCCCCTCCTACAATGAGCAGTTCTTC. Its protein product is CATAGPSYNEQFF.

V and J are TRBV3-1 (or the pseudogene TRBV3-2) and TRBJ2-2; a possible D gene is TRBD1 (5 bases). The V end lost 2 bases, the J end lost 6 bases, and 7 bases lay between the germline ends. This CDR3 spans 13 amino acids. Germline CDR1 is LGHDT and CDR2 is YNNKEL (reference sequence). CDR3 region: CASSQWGPGELFF. DNA for the CDR3: TGTGCCAGCAGCCAATGGGGCCCCGGGGAGCTGTTTTTT.

The chain employs TRBV2 and TRBJ2-6, with 12 bases aligning to TRBD2. Per germline, CDR1 SNHLY and CDR2 FYNNEI. The CDR3 is 21 amino acids. V was clipped by 4 bases and J by 0 bases; unmatched bases: 13. CDR3 sequence reads: CASSALAGGRGPNSGANVLTF. The CDR3 DNA is TGTGCCAGCAGTGCGCTAGCGGGGGGGAGGGGCCCGAACTCTGGGGCCAACGTCCTGACTTTC.

Written as DNA, the CDR3 is TGTGCCAGCAGTACTTACGAGTTAGATACGCAGTATTTT. It specifies CASSTYELDTQYF. The rearrangement uses TRBV6-5 and TRBJ2-3; no clear D gene. V was trimmed by 5 bases and J by 5 bases, leaving 11 bases between them. CDR3 length: 13 residues. Germline values: CDR1 MNHEY, CDR2 SVGAGI.

The V call is TRBV7-8, the J call TRBJ2-7; 8 nucleotides match TRBD1. Per the germline V gene, CDR1 is SGHVS and CDR2 is FQNEAQ. Trimming took 2 bases from V and 3 from J; bases not matched to a gene: 6. This CDR3 is built from 15 residues. The CDR3: CASSLLGQGVYEQYF. CDR3 nucleotide sequence: TGTGCCAGCAGCTTATTAGGACAGGGAGTCTACGAGCAGTACTTC.

The V and J genes are TRBV7-2 and TRBJ2-5, with D possibly being TRBD2 (6 bases). The CDR3 contains 15 residues. The V end was cut by 1 base, the J end by 7 bases, with 16 bases between. Germline CDR1 and CDR2: SGHTA and FQGNSA. This CDR3 is CASSLVLGGKGTQYF. CDR3 sequence (DNA): TGTGCCAGCAGCTTAGTGTTAGGAGGGAAAGGGACCCAGTACTTC.

This sequence joins TRBV28 and TRBJ2-7, with TRBD1 matching 7 bases. There are 14 residues in the CDR3. Germline assignment: CDR1 MDHEN and CDR2 SYDVKM. After removal of 5 bases from V and 1 base from J, the junction contained 5 bases not matched to a gene. The CDR3 coding sequence is TGTGCCAGCAGTATCCCAGGGGGTTCCTACGAGCAGTACTTC. Amino acid sequence: CASSIPGGSYEQYF.

This chain links TRBV5-4 with TRBJ2-5; D call uncertain. CDR1 is SGHNT and CDR2 is YYREEE in the germline V gene (reference sequence). V dropped 2 bases and J dropped 5 bases, with 4 bases sitting between them. This CDR3 region has 11 residues. CDR3 bases: TGTGCCAGCAGCTTACGGGAGACCCAGTACTTC. Its translation is CASSLRETQYF.

The V call is TRBV11-2, the J call TRBJ2-2; 8 bases match TRBD1. The CDR3 extends over 15 amino acids. The V segment lost 1 base and the J segment 8 bases; nucleotides outside the gene matches: 6. CDR1 SGHAT and CDR2 FQNNGV come from the germline V gene. CDR3 region: CASSLVQGAPGELFF. DNA of the CDR3: TGTGCCAGCAGCTTAGTTCAGGGGGCGCCTGGGGAGCTGTTTTTT.

The V call is TRBV3-1 (or the pseudogene TRBV3-2), the J call TRBJ2-2; 8 nucleotides line up with TRBD2. This CDR3 comprises 17 residues. In germline, CDR1 is LGHDT, CDR2 YNNKEL (reference sequence). V was clipped by 0 bases and J by 2 bases; unmatched bases: 5. The CDR3 is CASSQEPTSDNTGELFF. The DNA for the CDR3 is TGTGCCAGCAGCCAAGAACCGACTAGCGATAACACCGGGGAGCTGTTTTTT.

This rearrangement joins TRBV5-1 to TRBJ1-1; TRBD1 might be the D (6 bases). In germline, CDR1 is SGHRS, CDR2 YFSETQ. The V end lost 0 bases, the J end lost 1 base, and 19 bases lay between the germline ends. This CDR3 has 18 amino acids. The CDR3 sequence is CASSLGPKGVERNTEAFF. Here the CDR3 DNA reads TGCGCCAGCAGCTTGGGCCCGAAGGGGGTGGAAAGGAACACTGAAGCTTTCTTT.

The chain is built from TRBV20-1 and TRBJ2-7; D unclear. V was trimmed by 3 bases and J by 7 bases, leaving 13 bases between them. This CDR3 is 12 amino acids long. Per the germline V gene, CDR1 is DFQATT and CDR2 is SNEGSKA (reference sequence). The CDR3 coding sequence is TGCAGTGCTAGTCTAATCGATGGTGAGCAGTACTTC. It translates to CSASLIDGEQYF.

The chain links TRBV18 to TRBJ2-7, with 8 bases aligning to TRBD1. CDR1 KGHSH and CDR2 LQKENI come from the germline V gene. The CDR3 totals 14 residues. V gave up 2 bases and J gave up 6 bases; unmatched junction bases: 6. CDR3 nucleotide sequence: TGTGCCAGCTCACCAGGACAGGGCGTTGGCGAGCAGTACTTC. Translation gives CASSPGQGVGEQYF.

V usage is TRBV18 and J usage is TRBJ2-7; D is possibly TRBD1 (6 bases). This CDR3 contains 14 residues. The germline V and J ends were trimmed by 5 bases and 2 bases, with 13 bases remaining between them. Germline V gene data show CDR1 as KGHSH and CDR2 as LQKENI. CDR3 amino acids: CASSGLTGPYEQYF. The CDR3 DNA reads TGTGCCAGCTCAGGCCTGACAGGCCCCTACGAGCAGTACTTC.

J is TRBJ2-3 and V is TRBV27; 9 nucleotides line up with TRBD2. The CDR3 covers 16 residues. From germline, CDR1 is MNHEY and CDR2 SMNVEV (reference sequence). Unmatched junction bases numbered 8, after V lost 5 bases and J lost 2 bases. CDR3 amino acids: CASSPATSGVTDTQYF. The CDR3 DNA follows: TGTGCCAGCAGTCCTGCGACTAGCGGAGTCACAGATACGCAGTATTTT.

J is TRBJ2-1 and V is TRBV7-2, with TRBD1 matching 9 bases. V shed 4 bases, J shed 6 bases, and the junction held 7 bases outside the gene matches. Germline CDR1 and CDR2: SGHTA and FQGNSA. The CDR3 is 15 residues long. The CDR3 nucleotides read TGTGCCAGCAGCTCGGACAGGGGTAGGGTCAATGAGCAGTTCTTC. Its translation: CASSSDRGRVNEQFF. Full variable domain (remainder filled in from reference TRBV7-2 and TRBJ2-1): GAGVSQSPSNKVTEKGKDVELRCDPISGHTALYWYRQSLGQGLEFLIYFQGNSAPDKSGLPSDRFSAERTGGSVSTLTIQRTQQEDSAVYLCASSSDRGRVNEQFFGPGTRLTVL.

The V gene is TRBV5-1, the J gene TRBJ1-1; possibly TRBD1 for D (5 bases). Trimming removed 0 bases from V and 3 bases from J, with 9 bases in between. The CDR3 loop spans 14 amino acids. CDR1 is SGHRS and CDR2 is YFSETQ in the germline V gene. The CDR3 loop reads CASSLAGYDTEAFF. The DNA of the CDR3 is TGCGCCAGCAGCTTGGCAGGGTATGACACTGAAGCTTTCTTT.

The chain employs TRBV5-4 and TRBJ2-6; tentative D call: TRBD1 (6 bases). Trimming left V 6 bases short and J 10 bases short, with 14 bases between. CDR3 length equals 13 residues. CDR1 and CDR2 from the germline V gene are SGHNT and YYREEE (reference sequence). The CDR3 DNA follows: TGTGCCAGCACTCCGGGCAGGGGAAACGTCCTGACTTTC. Its translation: CASTPGRGNVLTF.

V gene TRBV9 combines with J gene TRBJ1-5; D perhaps matches TRBD1 (5 bases). The CDR3 runs to 14 residues. Trimming left V 3 bases short and J 0 bases short, with 7 bases between. Germline V lookup: CDR1 SGDLS, CDR2 YYNGEE. DNA of the CDR3: TGTGCCAGCAGCGCAGGGTATAGCAATCAGCCCCAGCATTTT. It specifies CASSAGYSNQPQHF.

The chain combines TRBV6-6 with TRBJ2-7; TRBD2 might be the D (7 bases). Germline V gene lookup returns CDR1 MNHNY and CDR2 SVGAGI (reference sequence). V lost 5 bases and J 4 bases, leaving 18 bases between the germline ends. The CDR3 runs to 15 residues. CDR3 in DNA: TGTGCCAGCAGTAGCCCCGAGGGGGGGTTATACGAGCAGTACTTC. It codes for CASSSPEGGLYEQYF.